The rows below give T cell receptor beta chains drawn from one sample of a study of T cell repertoires in cytomegalovirus infection. TCRdb passed the reads through MiXCR, listing each CDR3 protein once. Of fewer than 1,000,000 distinct CDR3 sequences in the sample, less than 35% were seen once. For these TCRs, the target antigens are not known. The sequenced sample was cultured CD8+ T cells from PBMCs, obtained from culture after CMV antigen stimulation. These receptors all come from a human donor in good health (CMV status not recorded). Some clones in this sample may be carry-over from other donors' samples. The CDR3 runs from the conserved cysteine through the conserved F or W. Fields, in order: CDR3 length, D gene, clone size, J gene, V gene, CDR3 protein, CDR3 DNA. A D gene is named only where the DNA matches it firmly. Only some rows state a clone size, as once, few, many or a class for expanded clones.

CDR3 length: 16
D gene: .
clone size: many
J gene: TRBJ2-5
V gene: TRBV7-2
CDR3 protein: CASSARGLHDPETQYF
CDR3 DNA: TGTGCCAGCAGCGCCAGAGGACTTCACGATCCGGAGACCCAGTACTTC

CDR3 length: 15
D gene: TRBD2
clone size: many
J gene: TRBJ2-3
V gene: TRBV7-6
CDR3 protein: CASSSGGGRTDTQYF
CDR3 DNA: TGTGCTAGCAGCTCAGGCGGGGGTAGAACAGATACGCAGTATTTT

CDR3 length: 15
D gene: TRBD1
clone size: few
J gene: TRBJ2-5
V gene: TRBV4-1
CDR3 protein: CASSHWDREQETQYF
CDR3 DNA: TGCGCCAGCAGCCACTGGGACAGGGAACAAGAGACCCAGTACTTC

CDR3 length: 15
D gene: TRBD1
clone size: few
J gene: TRBJ1-5
V gene: TRBV6-5
CDR3 protein: CASSYSGQGSQPQHF
CDR3 DNA: TGTGCCAGCAGTTACTCCGGACAGGGGTCTCAGCCCCAGCATTTT

CDR3 length: 13
D gene: .
clone size: .
J gene: TRBJ1-1
V gene: TRBV27
CDR3 protein: CASSWGPLTEAFF
CDR3 DNA: TGTGCCAGCAGTTGGGGGCCGCTCACTGAAGCTTTCTTT

CDR3 length: 14
D gene: .
clone size: few
J gene: TRBJ2-7
V gene: TRBV3-1
CDR3 protein: CASSQEGSSYEQYF
CDR3 DNA: TGTGCCAGCAGCCAAGAAGGAAGCTCCTACGAGCAGTACTTC

CDR3 length: 11
D gene: .
clone size: many
J gene: TRBJ1-6
V gene: TRBV7-6
CDR3 protein: CASSTNSPLHF
CDR3 DNA: TGTGCCAGCAGCACTAATTCACCCCTCCACTTT

CDR3 length: 18
D gene: TRBD2
clone size: few
J gene: TRBJ2-7
V gene: TRBV5-4
CDR3 protein: CASSWAPSSSGFSYEQYF
CDR3 DNA: TGTGCCAGCAGCTGGGCCCCCTCTTCTAGCGGCTTCTCCTACGAGCAGTACTTC

CDR3 length: 16
D gene: .
clone size: few
J gene: TRBJ1-5
V gene: TRBV5-7
CDR3 protein: CASSLTGERSNQPQHF
CDR3 DNA: TGTGCCAGCAGCTTGACAGGCGAAAGAAGCAATCAGCCCCAGCATTTT

CDR3 length: 13
D gene: .
clone size: .
J gene: TRBJ2-1
V gene: TRBV27
CDR3 protein: CASTQPRYNEQFF
CDR3 DNA: TGTGCCAGCACCCAGCCCAGATACAATGAGCAGTTCTTC

CDR3 length: 16
D gene: .
clone size: .
J gene: TRBJ1-5
V gene: TRBV19
CDR3 protein: CASQQGNSVIDQPQHF
CDR3 DNA: TGTGCCAGTCAACAAGGGAACTCGGTCATTGATCAGCCCCAGCATTTT

CDR3 length: 17
D gene: TRBD2
clone size: .
J gene: TRBJ2-1
V gene: TRBV12-3/TRBV12-4
CDR3 protein: CASRPSLAGESYNEQFF
CDR3 DNA: TGTGCCAGCAGACCCAGTCTGGCGGGGGAGTCCTACAATGAGCAGTTCTTC

CDR3 length: 14
D gene: .
clone size: few
J gene: TRBJ1-4
V gene: TRBV27
CDR3 protein: CASSPDSGGRKLFF
CDR3 DNA: TGTGCCAGCAGTCCCGACAGCGGGGGGAGGAAACTGTTTTTT

CDR3 length: 13
D gene: .
clone size: once
J gene: TRBJ2-2
V gene: TRBV7-2
CDR3 protein: CASSSTGGGELFF
CDR3 DNA: TGTGCCAGCAGCTCCACCGGTGGCGGGGAGCTGTTTTTT

CDR3 length: 16
D gene: .
clone size: .
J gene: TRBJ2-2
V gene: TRBV3-1
CDR3 protein: CASSQAVTGNTGELFF
CDR3 DNA: TGTGCCAGCAGCCAAGCTGTCACGGGGAACACCGGGGAGCTGTTTTTT